This TCR beta chain was observed in a study of OX40 agonist ivuxolimab in advanced cancers. Study context: Patients were treated with intravenous ivuxolimab, dosed at 0.01 to 10 mg/kg and infused every 2 weeks. People in dose escalation had one of these cancers: hepatocellular carcinoma, melanoma, renal cell or head and neck cancer.

The repertoire was sequenced with immunoSEQ multiplex PCR; TCRdb's copy has only in-frame clones and lacks some. The sample shows about 54,000 clones, 60% to 80% of them seen only once. In the case of this clone: What it binds is not known.

General study findings and limits: Antigen specificity of clonally expanded peripheral T cells was not established. The authors also found low normalized T-cell clonal expansion in some nonresponders.

This specimen was CD4+ or CD8+ T cells sorted from blood, taken in a trial of the OX40 agonist ivuxolimab. This TCR was recovered from an adult with an advanced solid tumor such as melanoma, head and neck, liver or kidney cancer.

CDR3 DNA: TGTGCCAGCAGGACAGTTTCCTACGAGCAGTACTTC. Residues: CASRTVSYEQYF. The rearrangement joins TRBV2 to TRBJ2-7; D is possibly TRBD1 (5 bases). Trimming cost V 6 bases and J 1 base, with 7 bases left between them. This CDR3 is built from 12 residues. The germline gives CDR1 SNHLY, CDR2 FYNNEI.